Each of the 30 T cell receptor beta chains below was sequenced from the same sample in a study of beta chain features in type 1 diabetes. Study-wide points: A moderate, significant TCRB CDR3 shortening appeared in type 1 diabetes across four CD4+ subsets.

Sequencing targeted expressed TCRB transcripts, as all isolated RNA had been reverse transcribed. Using immunoSEQ multiplex PCR, the repertoire was profiled, and TCRdb retains in-frame clones only, with some absent. The data hold around 180,000 clones, with almost 8% observed a single time. These receptors have no known antigen. Input material: central memory CD4+ T cells from blood. The receptors were gathered from a man younger than 35 with type 1 diabetes.

This clone was picked up a small number of times. The chain couples TRBV18 to TRBJ2-7; D perhaps matches TRBD2 (6 bases). CDR3 length: 13 amino acids. Germline V gives CDR1 KGHSH, CDR2 LQKENI. V was shortened by 3 bases and J by 6 bases, with 12 bases between the two germline ends. The CDR3 spells CASSPGGPREQYF. As DNA, the CDR3 is TGTGCCAGCTCACCGGGGGGACCTCGCGAGCAGTACTTC.

A few counts support this clone. In nucleotides, the CDR3 is TGTGCCAGCAGTTTGGTAGGGGATTGGACTGAAGCTTTCTTT. Its protein is CASSLVGDWTEAFF. This chain connects TRBV28 to TRBJ1-1, with D maybe TRBD1 (5 bases). This CDR3 is built from 14 residues. The V end lost 3 bases, the J end lost 5 bases, and 13 bases lay between the germline ends. Germline loops: CDR1 MDHEN, CDR2 SYDVKM.

There are many counts of this clone. The chain links TRBV19 to TRBJ2-1, with 8 bases fitting TRBD2. The V and J ends lost 4 bases and 2 bases, in that order; junction bases with no gene match: 4. This CDR3 region has 15 residues. Germline CDR1 and CDR2: LNHDA and SQIVND (reference sequence). The CDR3 here is CASSTGGGAYNEQFF. The CDR3 nucleotides read TGTGCCAGTAGTACGGGAGGGGGAGCCTACAATGAGCAGTTCTTC.

The gene calls are TRBV10-1 and TRBJ1-2; 12 bases map to TRBD1. Germline CDR1 WNHNN, CDR2 SYGVQD (reference sequence). CDR3 length: 13 amino acids. Trimming removed 6 bases from V and 6 bases from J; junction bases left unmatched: 2. CDR3 bases: TGCGCCAGCAGCCGGGACAGGGGGCATGGCTACACCTTC. The encoded protein is CASSRDRGHGYTF.

The V and J genes are TRBV9 and TRBJ1-4, with D possibly TRBD1 on 6 matching bases. The V end was cut by 4 bases, the J end by 6 bases, with 16 bases between. The CDR3 has 15 amino acids. CDR1 is SGDLS, CDR2 YYNGEE, per germline. The CDR3 sequence is CASSFATGRDEKLFF. The CDR3 DNA sequence: TGTGCCAGCAGCTTCGCGACAGGAAGAGATGAAAAACTGTTTTTT.

The chain is built from TRBV9 and TRBJ2-7; D is perhaps TRBD2 (6 bases). The CDR3 totals 13 residues. The germline V and J ends were trimmed by 3 bases and 6 bases, with 13 bases remaining between them. CDR1 is SGDLS, CDR2 YYNGEE, per germline. In DNA, the CDR3 is TGTGCCAGCAGCGCCGGGACTCTACCCGAGCAGTACTTC. This gives the protein CASSAGTLPEQYF.

The rearrangement uses TRBV29-1 and TRBJ2-5; 7 bases match TRBD1. CDR1 SQVTM and CDR2 ANQGSEA come from the germline V gene. With 8 bases clipped from V and 5 bases from J, the junction kept 14 bases outside the gene matches. The CDR3 extends over 14 amino acids. CDR3 amino acids: CSSAEGGARETQYF. CDR3 nucleotide sequence: TGCAGCTCGGCGGAAGGGGGCGCCAGGGAGACCCAGTACTTC.

The chain joins TRBV18 to TRBJ1-3; D gene uncertain. V dropped 6 bases and J dropped 2 bases, with 17 bases sitting between them. Looked up from germline, CDR1 is KGHSH and CDR2 is LQKENI. This CDR3 region has 16 residues. CDR3 bases: TGTGCCAGCTCGTCTGGGAGCCCGGAAGCTGGAAACACCATATATTTT. Amino acid sequence: CASSSGSPEAGNTIYF.

The CDR3 DNA is TGCGCCAGCAGCAACGGACTAGCGGGAGCGACCCAGTACTTC. Protein: CASSNGLAGATQYF. The chain is built from TRBV5-1 and TRBJ2-5; 13 nucleotides line up with TRBD2. The CDR3 length is 14 residues. Germline-derived CDR1 and CDR2 are SGHRS and YFSETQ. Trimming took 4 bases from V and 7 from J; bases not matched to a gene: 4.

The chain links TRBV30 to TRBJ1-4, with 8 positions matching TRBD1. The J segment lost 5 bases and the V segment lost 0 bases, leaving 2 bases of the junction unmatched. The germline gives CDR1 GTSNPN, CDR2 SVGIG (reference sequence). The CDR3 is 14 amino acids. The CDR3 DNA reads TGTGCCTGGAGTGTACAGGGGGGGAATGAAAAACTGTTTTTT. Protein: CAWSVQGGNEKLFF.

The CDR3 coding sequence is TGCGCCAGCAGCCGCGCTGCTGACAGCAATTCACCCCTCCACTTT. It codes for CASSRAADSNSPLHF. The rearrangement joins TRBV4-3 to TRBJ1-6, with D possibly matching TRBD1 (5 bases). The CDR3 length is 15 residues. Trimming left V 4 bases short and J 7 bases short, with 14 bases between. Germline-derived CDR1 and CDR2 are LGHNA and YSLEER.

Details on this clone: An end of the junction does not agree with germline; a read error may underlie this. The chain combines TRBV7-9 with TRBJ2-4; 8 bases agree with TRBD1. CDR1 is SEHNR, CDR2 FQNEAQ, per germline (reference sequence). The CDR3 is made up of 12 amino acids. In nucleotides, the CDR3 is TGTGCCAGCAGCCTCGGACAGGGAGCCTCTAGCTTC. Its translation is CASSLGQGASSF.

The chain links TRBV27 to TRBJ2-3, with 12 nucleotides matching TRBD1. This CDR3 spans 15 amino acids. Germline V gene data show CDR1 as MNHEY and CDR2 as SMNVEV (reference sequence). The V and J ends lost 5 bases and 8 bases, in that order; junction bases with no gene match: 8. The CDR3: CASSPGQGARATQYF. CDR3 DNA: TGTGCCAGCAGTCCGGGACAGGGGGCGAGGGCTACGCAGTATTTT.

This clone was counted between two and nine times. The chain joins TRBV28 to TRBJ2-7; 9 bases agree with TRBD1. In germline, CDR1 is MDHEN, CDR2 SYDVKM. CDR3 size: 15 residues. After removal of 7 bases from V and 2 bases from J, the junction contained 9 bases not matched to a gene. DNA of the CDR3: TGTGCCAGCAATACCCCGGGACAGGGTCCCTACGAGCAGTACTTC. Its translation is CASNTPGQGPYEQYF.

V and J are TRBV7-2 and TRBJ2-2; weak D call: TRBD2 (5 bases). Germline loops: CDR1 SGHTA, CDR2 FQGNSA. This CDR3 has 14 residues. The germline V and J ends were trimmed by 4 bases and 6 bases, with 12 bases remaining between them. The CDR3 region is CASSWALGAGELFF. CDR3 coding DNA: TGTGCCAGCAGCTGGGCCCTCGGGGCCGGGGAGCTGTTTTTT.

This chain links TRBV9 with TRBJ2-5, with 10 positions matching TRBD2. Germline V CDR1 and CDR2: SGDLS, YYNGEE. The CDR3 sequence is 18 residues long. The junction had 11 bases not matched to a gene; V was cut back by 0 bases and J by 3 bases. The CDR3 loop is CASSVVASGGPDKETQYF. For the CDR3, the DNA is TGTGCCAGCAGCGTAGTGGCTAGCGGGGGTCCAGATAAAGAGACCCAGTACTTC.

The table lists this clone with a few counts. The chain is built from TRBV5-8 and TRBJ2-1; 7 positions agree with TRBD2. J lost 5 bases, V lost 8 bases, and 13 bases had no gene match. The CDR3 spans 15 residues. Germline values: CDR1 SGHTS, CDR2 YDEGEE. As DNA, the CDR3 is TGTGCCAGTTACCTCCCAGCGGGGTCCGACAATGAGCAGTTCTTC. Translation: CASYLPAGSDNEQFF.

In this sample, this clone turned up a few times. The gene calls are TRBV11-3 and TRBJ2-3; TRBD2 matches 10 bases. Germline CDR1 is SGHNT and CDR2 is YENEEA. The CDR3 sequence is 15 residues long. After removal of 5 bases from V and 3 bases from J, the junction contained 5 bases not matched to a gene. The CDR3 sequence is CASSRLAGETDTQYF. As DNA, the CDR3 is TGTGCCAGCAGCCGCCTAGCGGGGGAAACAGATACGCAGTATTTT. Based on the CDR3 plus reference TRBV11-3 and TRBJ2-3, the full variable domain is EAGVVQSPRYKIIEKKQPVAFWCNPISGHNTLYWYLQNLGQGPELLIRYENEEAVDDSQLPKDRFSAERLKGVDSTLKIQPAELGDSAVYLCASSRLAGETDTQYFGPGTRLTVL.

The chain recombines TRBV7-2 with TRBJ2-7, with TRBD1 matching over 8 bases. The CDR3 is made up of 14 amino acids. The V gene's germline CDR1 is SGHTA and CDR2 FQGNSA. V trimming: 8 bases; J trimming: 3 bases; junction bases outside the gene matches: 9. This chain's CDR3 is CASLGQGGVYEQYF. DNA of the CDR3: TGTGCCAGCTTAGGACAGGGTGGGGTCTACGAGCAGTACTTC.

The chain uses TRBV9 and TRBJ2-7, with 7 bases identical to TRBD2. The length of the CDR3 is 13 residues. Germline V gene data show CDR1 as SGDLS and CDR2 as YYNGEE. V shed 4 bases, J shed 5 bases, and the junction held 6 bases outside the gene matches. The CDR3 loop reads CASSPGLVHEQYF. In nucleotides, the CDR3 is TGTGCCAGCAGCCCCGGACTAGTCCACGAGCAGTACTTC.

The rearrangement links TRBV5-5 to TRBJ2-2; no clear D gene. Trimming shortened V by 3 bases and J by 7 bases, and 7 bases separated the two germline ends. Germline lookup yields CDR1 SGHKS and CDR2 YYEKEE (reference sequence). The CDR3 spans 12 residues. DNA for the CDR3: TGTGCCAGCAGCTACCTATACGGGGAGCTGTTTTTT. As protein: CASSYLYGELFF.

The V gene is TRBV7-2, the J gene TRBJ2-7, with 12 bases lining up with TRBD1. In germline, CDR1 is SGHTA, CDR2 FQGNSA. Germline trimming cut 4 bases from V and 7 bases from J; bases unmatched to any gene: 11. This CDR3 contains 16 residues. CDR3 DNA: TGTGCCAGCAGCTCGGGGTGGGGACAGGGGGCGCGGGAGCAGTACTTC. Translating it yields CASSSGWGQGAREQYF.

This clone appeared a few times. This chain connects TRBV6-5 to TRBJ2-3; 7 bases align to TRBD1. The V gene end was trimmed by 5 bases and the J gene end by 6 bases; junction bases not matched to a gene: 2. Germline V gives CDR1 MNHEY, CDR2 SVGAGI. The CDR3 runs to 12 residues. CDR3: CASSRQGDTQYF. The CDR3 DNA reads as TGTGCCAGCAGTCGACAGGGCGATACGCAGTATTTT.

CDR3 loop: CASRKSGRARFYEQYF. The CDR3 nucleotides are TGTGCCAGTAGAAAGAGCGGGAGGGCCAGGTTCTACGAGCAGTACTTC. The chain joins TRBV19 to TRBJ2-7; 10 nucleotides line up with TRBD2. Germline V gene data show CDR1 as LNHDA and CDR2 as SQIVND (reference sequence). This CDR3 has 16 residues. J lost 3 bases, V lost 6 bases, and 11 bases had no gene match.

The chain joins TRBV9 to TRBJ1-6, with D possibly TRBD1 on 6 matching bases. Germline CDR1 reads SGDLS; CDR2 reads YYNGEE. V dropped 3 bases and J dropped 5 bases, with 9 bases sitting between them. CDR3 length: 14 amino acids. CDR3: CASSAGTHNSPLHF. CDR3 sequence (DNA): TGTGCCAGCAGCGCCGGGACACATAATTCACCCCTCCACTTT. The whole variable domain, filled in from reference TRBV9 and TRBJ1-6, reads DSGVTQTPKHLITATGQRVTLRCSPRSGDLSVYWYQQSLDQGLQFLIQYYNGEERAKGNILERFSAQQFPDLHSELNLSSLELGDSALYFCASSAGTHNSPLHFGNGTRLTVT.

This clone turned up a few times. This chain connects TRBV5-1 to TRBJ2-1, with 13 bases identical to TRBD2. The CDR3 length is 16 residues. Germline values: CDR1 SGHRS, CDR2 YFSETQ. J was trimmed by 6 bases and V by 6 bases; bases with no gene match: 9. Here the CDR3 reads CASTLTGTSGTNEQFF. CDR3 DNA sequence: TGCGCCAGCACCCTAACCGGGACTAGCGGGACCAATGAGCAGTTCTTC.

This chain uses TRBV4-1 with TRBJ2-3; 9 nucleotides agree with TRBD1. V dropped 4 bases and J dropped 5; count of bases not matched to a gene: 7. The CDR3 length is 15 residues. CDR1 is MGHRA and CDR2 is YSYEKL in the germline V gene. For the CDR3, the DNA is TGCGCCAGCAGCCCTAACAGGGGGCGAGGAGATACGCAGTATTTT. This gives the protein CASSPNRGRGDTQYF.

This sequence joins TRBV2 and TRBJ1-2; a possible D gene is TRBD1 (5 bases). The length of the CDR3 is 14 residues. Germline V lookup: CDR1 SNHLY, CDR2 FYNNEI. The V gene lost 6 bases and the J gene lost 0 bases, with 11 bases spanning the gap. This CDR3 reads CASSLDSPNYGYTF. The CDR3, as DNA: TGTGCCAGCAGCCTCGACAGTCCTAACTATGGCTACACCTTC.

This clone was recorded a few times. V and J are TRBV6-1 and TRBJ2-2, with 7 bases lining up with TRBD2. The CDR3 length is 14 residues. CDR1 is MNHNS and CDR2 is SASEGT in the germline V gene. The trim removed 4 bases at V and 7 bases at J, leaving 6 bases unmatched. The CDR3 region is CASSGDYFRGELFF. The CDR3 bases are TGTGCCAGCAGTGGGGACTATTTCCGCGGGGAGCTGTTTTTT.

This clone was counted only a few times. This sequence joins TRBV11-2 and TRBJ1-1, with D perhaps TRBD1 (5 bases). The ends were cut back, 1 base at V and 11 bases at J, with 14 bases in the middle. Germline assignment: CDR1 SGHAT and CDR2 FQNNGV. CDR3 size: 13 residues. Here the CDR3 reads CASSLGRDSKAFF. CDR3 nucleotide sequence: TGTGCCAGCAGCTTAGGCCGGGACTCCAAGGCTTTCTTT. The whole variable domain, remainder taken from reference TRBV11-2 and TRBJ1-1, is EAGVAQSPRYKIIEKRQSVAFWCNPISGHATLYWYQQILGQGPKLLIQFQNNGVVDDSQLPKDRFSAERLKGVDSTLKIQPAKLEDSAVYLCASSLGRDSKAFFGQGTRLTVV.